The next 11 T cell receptor beta chains were all read from a single sample in a study of T cells in Graves' hyperthyroidism and ophthalmopathy. Amplification of TCR beta CDR3 regions used RNA as the template. TCR CDR3 underwent first-round RT-PCR with the HTBI primer set. TCRdb ran MiXCR on the multiplex PCR reads and lists one entry per CDR3 protein. This sample carries a few hundred thousand distinct CDR3 sequences, approximately 15% of them seen once, and the ten largest clones take around a sixth. Input material: blood. These receptors originate from a woman aged 18-35 years with Graves' hyperthyroidism.

V usage is TRBV5-6 and J usage is TRBJ2-3; D is undetermined. There are 16 residues in the CDR3. CDR1 and CDR2 (germline): SGHDT, YYEEEE. The V end lost 5 bases, the J end lost 5 bases, and 21 bases lay between the germline ends. The CDR3 sequence: CASSPFAGRPEDTQYF. Written as DNA, the CDR3 is TGTGCCAGCAGTCCGTTCGCCGGCCGACCGGAAGATACGCAGTATTTT.

The V and J genes are TRBV11-2 and TRBJ1-6; tentative D call: TRBD1 (5 bases). The germline V gene has CDR1 SGHAT and CDR2 FQNNGV. The CDR3 loop spans 14 amino acids. Trimming shortened V by 4 bases and J by 10 bases, and 14 bases separated the two germline ends. The CDR3 spells CASSSLSGDSPLHF. The DNA for the CDR3 is TGTGCCAGCAGCTCCCTCTCTGGGGACTCACCCCTCCACTTT.

Many counts were recorded for this clonotype. This chain connects TRBV5-1 to TRBJ1-1; no clear D gene. CDR3 size: 17 residues. Germline V lookup: CDR1 SGHRS, CDR2 YFSETQ. V was clipped by 0 bases and J by 1 base, with 16 bases between them. CDR3 nucleotide sequence: TGCGCCAGCAGCTTGGAAGGTCGCGGGTCGGCGAACACTGAAGCTTTCTTT. As protein: CASSLEGRGSANTEAFF.

The genes are TRBV20-1 and TRBJ2-5; D perhaps matches TRBD2 (5 bases). The CDR3 runs to 14 residues. CDR1 is DFQATT, CDR2 SNEGSKA, per germline (reference sequence). Trimming cost V 0 bases and J 5 bases, with 13 bases left between them. Here the CDR3 DNA reads TGCAGTGCTAGAGATGAGGGCCGTGGGGAGACCCAGTACTTC. Residues: CSARDEGRGETQYF.

The chain carries TRBV7-3 and TRBJ2-3; TRBD2 matches at 7 bases. Looked up from germline, CDR1 is SGHTA and CDR2 is FQGTGA. The length of the CDR3 is 15 residues. V shed 4 bases and J 2 bases; nucleotides not matched to a gene: 6. The CDR3 region is CASSSQAGPTDTQYF. In DNA, the CDR3 is TGTGCCAGCAGCTCCCAAGCGGGACCCACAGATACGCAGTATTTT. Using reference TRBV7-3 and TRBJ2-3 for the parts outside the CDR3, the full variable domain is GAGVSQTPSNKVTEKGKYVELRCDPISGHTALYWYRQSLGQGPEFLIYFQGTGAADDSGLPNDRFFAVRPEGSVSTLKIQRTERGDSAVYLCASSSQAGPTDTQYFGPGTRLTVL.

The V and J genes are TRBV6-5 and TRBJ2-1, with D possibly matching TRBD2 (6 bases). Germline assignment: CDR1 MNHEY and CDR2 SVGAGI. The CDR3 is 14 amino acids. Trimming removed 0 bases from V and 7 bases from J, with 10 bases in between. CDR3 DNA: TGTGCCAGCAGTTACTCGGGGGGAGTGAATGAGCAGTTCTTC. This codes for CASSYSGGVNEQFF.

This clonotype came up many times. This chain links TRBV25-1 with TRBJ2-5; TRBD2 might be the D (5 bases). The CDR3 extends over 15 amino acids. Germline CDR1 and CDR2: MGHDK and SYGVNS. V was trimmed by 3 bases and J by 1 base, leaving 12 bases between them. The CDR3 region has the DNA TGTGCCAGCAGTGAGCCCACTAGAGGCCAAGAGACCCAGTACTTC. Its protein is CASSEPTRGQETQYF.

The chain employs TRBV19 and TRBJ1-5; 10 nucleotides agree with TRBD1. The J segment lost 10 bases and the V segment lost 3 bases, leaving 9 bases of the junction unmatched. The CDR3 consists of 15 residues. Germline V lookup: CDR1 LNHDA, CDR2 SQIVND (reference sequence). CDR3 loop: CASSIGGQGGGPQHF. In DNA, the CDR3 is TGTGCCAGTAGTATTGGAGGACAGGGGGGGGGCCCCCAGCATTTT.

This clonotype was observed many times. The chain is built from TRBV3-1 and TRBJ1-2, with D uncertain. The germline CDR1 and CDR2 sequences are LGHDT and YNNKEL (reference sequence). The V end was cut by 0 bases, the J end by 0 bases, with 8 bases between. The CDR3 length is 15 residues. The CDR3 protein is CASSQDRRTNYGYTF. The DNA of the CDR3 is TGTGCCAGCAGCCAAGATAGGAGGACTAACTATGGCTACACCTTC.

The chain joins TRBV6-2 or TRBV6-3 to TRBJ2-3; D unclear. Trimming shortened V by 4 bases and J by 2 bases, and 16 bases separated the two germline ends. The CDR3 is 16 amino acids. Germline V CDR1 and CDR2: MNHEY, SVGEGT. In DNA form, the CDR3 reads TGTGCCAGCAGTTTAATCACTTCATCCCCCACAGATACGCAGTATTTT. This translates into CASSLITSSPTDTQYF.

In its sample, this clonotype was seen many times. The chain employs TRBV20-1 and TRBJ2-3, with D possibly being TRBD2 (5 bases). Germline CDR1 and CDR2: DFQATT and SNEGSKA (reference sequence). V lost 3 bases and J lost 2, with 12 bases in between. The CDR3 is 14 amino acids. The CDR3 coding sequence is TGCAGTGCTAGTCAATTAGCGTTCACAGATACGCAGTATTTT. This translates into CSASQLAFTDTQYF.